This section outlines one TCR beta chain sequence together with its context. This sample is part of a study of blood T cell repertoires in COVID-19. In the study overall: The analysed material was cDNA or gDNA that came from T cells, B-cell-depleted T cells, or PBMCs.

V lost 0 bases to trimming and J lost 7 bases, with 16 bases between them. The CDR3 runs to 15 residues. The germline V gene has CDR1 SGDLS and CDR2 YYNGEE. Clones were read by immunoSEQ multiplex PCR, and TCRdb kept only the in-frame ones, dropping some. The sample comprises approximately 260,000 clones, about nine tenths of which are singletons, and under 2.5% rests with the top ten. Sequencing was done on a sample of PBMCs or T cells enriched from blood (not recorded which). The chain has TRBV9 and TRBJ1-2; D unclear. The sequence derives from a woman younger than 30 who had recovered from COVID-19. In DNA, the CDR3 is TGTGCCAGCAGCGTAGACTTGCGGCGGCCGGGTGGCTACACCTTC. It specifies CASSVDLRRPGGYTF. The full variable domain, with the rest looked up from reference TRBV9 and TRBJ1-2, is DSGVTQTPKHLITATGQRVTLRCSPRSGDLSVYWYQQSLDQGLQFLIQYYNGEERAKGNILERFSAQQFPDLHSELNLSSLELGDSALYFCASSVDLRRPGGYTFGSGTRLTVV.